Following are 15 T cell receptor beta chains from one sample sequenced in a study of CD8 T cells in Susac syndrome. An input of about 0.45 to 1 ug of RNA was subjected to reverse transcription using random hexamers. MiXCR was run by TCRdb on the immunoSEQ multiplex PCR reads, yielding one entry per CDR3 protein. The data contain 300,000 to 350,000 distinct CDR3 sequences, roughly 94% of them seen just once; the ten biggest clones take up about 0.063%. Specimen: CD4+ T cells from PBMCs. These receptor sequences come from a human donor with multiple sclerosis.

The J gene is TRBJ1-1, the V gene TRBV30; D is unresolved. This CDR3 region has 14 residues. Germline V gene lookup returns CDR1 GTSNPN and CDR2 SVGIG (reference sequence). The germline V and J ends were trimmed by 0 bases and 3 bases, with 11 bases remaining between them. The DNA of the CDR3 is TGTGCCTGGAGTGTCGCCGCTTCCTACACTGAAGCTTTCTTT. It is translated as CAWSVAASYTEAFF.

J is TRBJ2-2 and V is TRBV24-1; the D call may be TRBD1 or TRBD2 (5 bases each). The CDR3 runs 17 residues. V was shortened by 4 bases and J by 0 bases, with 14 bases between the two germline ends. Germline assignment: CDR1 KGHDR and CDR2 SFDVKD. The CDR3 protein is CATSDLVGDANTGELFF. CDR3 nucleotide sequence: TGTGCCACCAGTGACCTCGTGGGGGATGCGAACACCGGGGAGCTGTTTTTT.

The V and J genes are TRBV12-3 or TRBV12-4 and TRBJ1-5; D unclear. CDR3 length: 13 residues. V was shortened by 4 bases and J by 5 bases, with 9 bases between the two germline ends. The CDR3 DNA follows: TGTGCCAGCAGTTACGGTTTGGATCAGCCCCAGCATTTT. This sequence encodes CASSYGLDQPQHF.

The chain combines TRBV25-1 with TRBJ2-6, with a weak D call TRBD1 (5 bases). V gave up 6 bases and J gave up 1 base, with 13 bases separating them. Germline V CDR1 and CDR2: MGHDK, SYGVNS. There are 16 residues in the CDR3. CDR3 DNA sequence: TGTGCCAGCAGAGACACCGCAGGGTCTGGGGCCAACGTCCTGACTTTC. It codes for CASRDTAGSGANVLTF.

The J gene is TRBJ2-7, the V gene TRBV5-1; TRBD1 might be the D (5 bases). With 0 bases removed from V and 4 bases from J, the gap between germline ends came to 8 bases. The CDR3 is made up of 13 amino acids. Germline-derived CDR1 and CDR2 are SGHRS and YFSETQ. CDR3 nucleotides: TGCGCCAGCAGCTTGGAGGCAGGGTACGAGCAGTACTTC. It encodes CASSLEAGYEQYF.

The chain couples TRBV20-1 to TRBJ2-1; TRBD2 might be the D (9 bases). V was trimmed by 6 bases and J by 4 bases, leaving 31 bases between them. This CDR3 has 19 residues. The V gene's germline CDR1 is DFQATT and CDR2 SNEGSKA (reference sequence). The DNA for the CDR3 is TGCAGTGCCGCCTTATTCGGACAGGGAGCGGGAGGTCGGTACAATGAGCAGTTCTTC. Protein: CSAALFGQGAGGRYNEQFF.

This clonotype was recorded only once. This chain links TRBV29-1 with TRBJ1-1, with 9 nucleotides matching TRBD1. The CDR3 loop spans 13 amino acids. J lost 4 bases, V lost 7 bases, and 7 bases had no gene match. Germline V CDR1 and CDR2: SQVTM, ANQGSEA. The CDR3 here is CSAGQGLSTEAFF. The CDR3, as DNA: TGCAGCGCTGGACAGGGGCTGAGCACTGAAGCTTTCTTT.

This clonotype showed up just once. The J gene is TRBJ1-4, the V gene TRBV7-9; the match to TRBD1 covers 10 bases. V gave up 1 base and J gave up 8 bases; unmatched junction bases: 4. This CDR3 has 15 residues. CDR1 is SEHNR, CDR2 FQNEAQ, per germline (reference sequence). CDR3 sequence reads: CASSLGGQGHEKLFF. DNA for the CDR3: TGTGCCAGCAGCTTAGGGGGACAGGGGCACGAAAAACTGTTTTTT. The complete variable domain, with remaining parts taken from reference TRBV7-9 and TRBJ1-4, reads DTGVSQNPRHKITKRGQNVTFRCDPISEHNRLYWYRQTLGQGPEFLTYFQNEAQLEKSRLLSDRFSAERPKGSFSTLEIQRTEQGDSAMYLCASSLGGQGHEKLFFGSGTQLSVL.

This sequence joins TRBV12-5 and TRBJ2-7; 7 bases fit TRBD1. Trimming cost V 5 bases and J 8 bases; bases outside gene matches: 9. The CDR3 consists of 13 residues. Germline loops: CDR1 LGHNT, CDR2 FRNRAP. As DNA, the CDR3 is TGTGCTAGTGGTCCGACCGGACAGGAGAAGCAGTACTTC. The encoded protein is CASGPTGQEKQYF.

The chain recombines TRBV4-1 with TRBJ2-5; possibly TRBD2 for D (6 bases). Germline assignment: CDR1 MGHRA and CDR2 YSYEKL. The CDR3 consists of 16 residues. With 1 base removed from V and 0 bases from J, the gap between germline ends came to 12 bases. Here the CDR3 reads CASSQGDSGYQETQYF. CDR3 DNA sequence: TGCGCCAGCAGCCAAGGGGATAGCGGTTACCAAGAGACCCAGTACTTC.

CDR3 in DNA: TGTGCCTGGAGTGTGTCTAGCCGCGGCATTCAGTACTTC. Amino acids: CAWSVSSRGIQYF. The rearrangement joins TRBV30 to TRBJ2-4; perhaps TRBD2 as D (5 bases). Germline V gene data show CDR1 as GTSNPN and CDR2 as SVGIG (reference sequence). V was pared by 0 bases and J by 9 bases, with 12 bases between. The CDR3 spans 13 residues.

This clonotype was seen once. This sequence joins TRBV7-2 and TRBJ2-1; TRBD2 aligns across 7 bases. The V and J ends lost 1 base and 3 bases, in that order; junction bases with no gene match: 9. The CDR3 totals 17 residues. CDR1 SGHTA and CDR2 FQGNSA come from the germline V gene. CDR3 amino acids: CASSLGEGLLNYNEQFF. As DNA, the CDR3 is TGTGCCAGCAGCTTAGGTGAGGGACTACTAAACTACAATGAGCAGTTCTTC. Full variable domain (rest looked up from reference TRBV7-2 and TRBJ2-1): GAGVSQSPSNKVTEKGKDVELRCDPISGHTALYWYRQSLGQGLEFLIYFQGNSAPDKSGLPSDRFSAERTGGSVSTLTIQRTQQEDSAVYLCASSLGEGLLNYNEQFFGPGTRLTVL.

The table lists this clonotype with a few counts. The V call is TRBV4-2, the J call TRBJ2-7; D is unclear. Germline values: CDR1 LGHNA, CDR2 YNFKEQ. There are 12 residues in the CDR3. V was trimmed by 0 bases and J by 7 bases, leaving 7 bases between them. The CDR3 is CASSQDSFEQYF. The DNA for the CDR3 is TGTGCCAGCAGCCAAGATAGCTTTGAGCAGTACTTC.

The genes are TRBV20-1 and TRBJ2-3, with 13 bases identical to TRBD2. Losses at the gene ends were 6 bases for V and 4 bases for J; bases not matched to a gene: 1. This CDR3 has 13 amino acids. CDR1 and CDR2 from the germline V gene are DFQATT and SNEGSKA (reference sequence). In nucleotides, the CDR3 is TGCAGTGCCGGACTAGCGGGAGCAGATACGCAGTATTTT. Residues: CSAGLAGADTQYF.

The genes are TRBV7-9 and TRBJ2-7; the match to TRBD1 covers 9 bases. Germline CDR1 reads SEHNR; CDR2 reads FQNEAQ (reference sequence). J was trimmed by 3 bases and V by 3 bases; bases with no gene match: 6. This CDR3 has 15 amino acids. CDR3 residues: CASSLTGGIGYEQYF. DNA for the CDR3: TGTGCCAGCAGCTTGACAGGGGGAATAGGCTACGAGCAGTACTTC.